Listed below are T cell receptor beta chains from one sample, sequenced in a study of tumor-infiltrating lymphocytes in localized non-small cell lung cancer. The protocol was immunoSEQ multiplex PCR, while the TCRdb copy is restricted to in-frame clones and leaves out a portion. Found here are roughly 9,000 clones, around 77% of them singletons; the top ten hold 15% to 20%. The sequenced material came from uninvolved lung tissue not adjacent to the tumor. These receptors came from a human donor with non-small cell lung cancer. Each CDR3 is given with its conserved first and last residue. Fields, in order: clone size, J gene, D gene, V gene, CDR3 DNA, CDR3 protein. D genes are given only for firm matches. Clone size, where shown, is once, few, many, or a class for clones that have expanded.

>NA|TRBJ1-2|NA|TRBV7-2
TGTGCCAGCAGCTTAGAGAACTGGGCGAGCGGCTACACCTTC
CASSLENWASGYTF
>NA|TRBJ2-3|NA|TRBV5-6
TGTGCCAGCAGCTTGACGGGGACTAGCACAGATACGCAGTATTTT
CASSLTGTSTDTQYF
>NA|TRBJ1-1|NA|TRBV2
TGTGCCAGCCGGCCCACGAACACTGAAGCTTTCTTT
CASRPTNTEAFF
>NA|TRBJ1-1|TRBD1|TRBV6-1
TGTGCCAGCAGCCGGACAGGGGAGAGCACTGAAGCTTTCTTT
CASSRTGESTEAFF
>NA|TRBJ2-5|NA|TRBV7-8
TGTGCCAGCAGCGAGACAAGACAAGAGACCCAGTACTTC
CASSETRQETQYF
>NA|TRBJ2-3|TRBD1|TRBV5-5
TGTGCCAGCAGCTTGGCGGGGAACAGGGGGCGAGATACGCAGTATTTT
CASSLAGNRGRDTQYF
>once|TRBJ2-1|NA|TRBV5-8
TGTGCCAGCAGCGTGAGGGGGGCCCTATACAATGAGCAGTTCTTC
CASSVRGALYNEQFF
>NA|TRBJ1-5|NA|TRBV6-1
TGTGCCAGCGAATGGGGAGGACAGCCCCAGCATTTT
CASEWGGQPQHF
>NA|TRBJ1-2|NA|TRBV5-1
TGCGCCAGCAGCTTGGGAGGTGCTGCTAAGGGTGGCTACACCTTC
CASSLGGAAKGGYTF
>few|TRBJ1-3|NA|TRBV7-6
TGTGCCAGCAGCACTAACCCCGACGGGGGAGGTCGTGGAAACACCATATATTTT
CASSTNPDGGGRGNTIYF
>few|TRBJ1-5|NA|TRBV5-3
TGTGCCAGAAGCTTGAAAGGGACTTATCAGCCCCAGCATTTT
CARSLKGTYQPQHF
>few|TRBJ1-1|NA|TRBV5-6
TGTGCCAGCAGCAACGTACAGGGAGGTACTGAAGCTTTCTTT
CASSNVQGGTEAFF
>NA|TRBJ1-1|NA|TRBV7-9
TGTGCCAGCAGCTTAGGCACGAACACTGAAGCTTTCTTT
CASSLGTNTEAFF
>NA|TRBJ2-7|TRBD2|TRBV28
TGTGCCAGCAGGACACCAGCGGGGGGGTCCTACGAGCAGTACTTC
CASRTPAGGSYEQYF
>NA|TRBJ1-2|TRBD1|TRBV19
TGTGCCAGTAGTATGCAGCCAGGGGGCTTTGGCTACACCTTC
CASSMQPGGFGYTF
>NA|TRBJ2-3|TRBD2|TRBV6-5
TGTGCCAGCAGGCCTTGGGGGGAGGGAGATACGCAGTATTTT
CASRPWGEGDTQYF
>once|TRBJ1-5|TRBD1|TRBV12-5
TGTGCTAGTGGTTCCGGGGGACAGGTGTACGGTCAGCCCCAGCATTTT
CASGSGGQVYGQPQHF
>few|TRBJ2-7|TRBD1|TRBV6-1
TGTGCCAGCAACCGGGACAGGGGGCGGTACGAGCAGTACTTC
CASNRDRGRYEQYF
>once|TRBJ2-7|NA|TRBV27
TGTGCCAGCAGTTTAAGAGGGACGCCTTCCTACGAGCAGTACTTC
CASSLRGTPSYEQYF
>NA|TRBJ2-5|NA|TRBV6-6
TGTGCCAGCAGTTACTCGGGCAGGAGGGAGACCCAGTACTTC
CASSYSGRRETQYF
>NA|TRBJ2-2|TRBD1|TRBV7-2
TGTGCCAGCAGCCCCGGGACAGGGAACACCGGGGAGCTGTTTTTT
CASSPGTGNTGELFF
>NA|TRBJ2-1|NA|TRBV11-2
TGTGCCAGCAGCTTAGGGCTCTACAATGAGCAGTTCTTC
CASSLGLYNEQFF
>NA|TRBJ1-2|NA|TRBV7-2
TGTGCCAGCAGCTTCAGGTTTCACTATGGCTACACCTTC
CASSFRFHYGYTF